The 29 T cell receptor beta chains in this list originate from one sample, sequenced in a study of beta chain features in type 1 diabetes. Every bit of the isolated RNA underwent reverse transcription, so sequencing read expressed TCRB transcripts. The method was immunoSEQ multiplex PCR; TCRdb's version includes in-frame clones alone and lacks a portion of them. Of about 620,000 clones listed, roughly a sixth were seen once; the top ten hold approximately 0.093%. The sample was naive CD4+ T cells from blood. All receptors come from a young man in good health.

The chain carries TRBV7-2 and TRBJ2-7, with TRBD2 as a possible D gene (6 bases). Trimming cost V 1 base and J 0 bases, with 13 bases left between them. Germline V gene sequence: CDR1 SGHTA, CDR2 FQGNSA. This CDR3 is built from 16 residues. The CDR3 DNA is TGTGCCAGCAGCTTAGGTTTGGGCGGGACCTCCTACGAGCAGTACTTC. Translating gives CASSLGLGGTSYEQYF.

This clone has just one count. The gene calls are TRBV28 and TRBJ2-5; 8 bases map to TRBD1. Trimming took 3 bases from V and 7 from J; bases not matched to a gene: 7. This CDR3 has 14 residues. Germline V gene lookup returns CDR1 MDHEN and CDR2 SYDVKM. CDR3 nucleotides: TGTGCCAGCAGTTTGCCGCAGGGGGCCGGGACCCAGTACTTC. Protein product: CASSLPQGAGTQYF.

With respect to this clone: Distinct nucleotide sequences in the sample also encode this CDR3. The chain has TRBV18 and TRBJ2-7; D might be TRBD1 (5 bases). V lost 3 bases and J 0 bases, leaving 6 bases between the germline ends. This CDR3 is 13 amino acids long. Germline V CDR1 and CDR2: KGHSH, LQKENI. CDR3 sequence reads: CASSPDNSYEQYF. DNA of the CDR3: TGTGCCAGCTCACCGGACAACTCCTACGAGCAGTACTTC.

A few counts support this clone. CDR3 coding DNA: TGTGCCAGCAGTTACTCGAAACCTGGGGAGCAGTTCTTC. It encodes CASSYSKPGEQFF. The rearrangement uses TRBV6-6 and TRBJ2-1; D call uncertain. Germline V gene data show CDR1 as MNHNY and CDR2 as SVGAGI (reference sequence). Between the trimmed V and J ends, which lost 0 bases and 10 bases, there was a span of 10 bases. The CDR3 is 13 amino acids.

J is TRBJ2-7 and V is TRBV4-1; TRBD2 agrees at 8 bases. The ends lost 4 bases at V and 2 bases at J; junction bases unmatched: 10. Germline values: CDR1 MGHRA, CDR2 YSYEKL. The CDR3 has 16 amino acids. The CDR3: CASSRPLGTSTYEQYF. Here the CDR3 DNA reads TGCGCCAGCAGCCGTCCTCTCGGGACTAGTACCTACGAGCAGTACTTC.

This clone was picked up a small number of times. The chain uses TRBV29-1 and TRBJ2-7; D is ambiguous. CDR3 size: 12 residues. The V end was cut by 3 bases, the J end by 5 bases, with 11 bases between. Germline V gene sequence: CDR1 SQVTM, CDR2 ANQGSEA. CDR3 in amino acids: CSVDPQDHEQYF. The CDR3 DNA follows: TGCAGCGTTGATCCCCAAGACCACGAGCAGTACTTC.

The rearrangement joins TRBV7-9 to TRBJ1-5; 7 bases map to TRBD1. Germline values: CDR1 SEHNR, CDR2 FQNEAQ (reference sequence). The CDR3 consists of 15 residues. J gave up 3 bases and V 3 bases, and 5 bases lay outside the gene matches. The CDR3 DNA sequence: TGTGCCAGCAGCTTTGGGGACAGCCTCAATCAGCCCCAGCATTTT. Protein: CASSFGDSLNQPQHF.

In its sample, this clone was seen a few times. V and J are TRBV29-1 and TRBJ2-5; D is perhaps TRBD1 or TRBD2 (5 bases each). The V end lost 7 bases, the J end lost 6 bases, and 15 bases lay between the germline ends. This CDR3 is built from 12 residues. In germline, CDR1 is SQVTM, CDR2 ANQGSEA. DNA for the CDR3: TGCAGCGCCGGCGGCAGGGAGAAGACCCAGTACTTC. The encoded protein is CSAGGREKTQYF.

This clone was counted a few times. The V and J genes are TRBV7-6 and TRBJ2-7; D is possibly TRBD1 or TRBD2 (5 bases each). The germline CDR1 and CDR2 sequences are SGHVS and FNYEAQ. Trimming took 5 bases from V and 11 from J, leaving 16 bases between them. The CDR3 has 12 amino acids. The CDR3 nucleotides are TGTGCCAGCAGCGGAACGGGACCGTCTAAGTACTTC. This translates into CASSGTGPSKYF.

The rearrangement joins TRBV19 to TRBJ2-6; no clear D. This CDR3 has 16 amino acids. CDR1 LNHDA and CDR2 SQIVND come from the germline V gene (reference sequence). With 2 bases removed from V and 0 bases from J, the gap between germline ends came to 8 bases. The CDR3 here is CASSISVHSGANVLTF. Here the CDR3 DNA reads TGTGCCAGTAGTATATCCGTGCACTCTGGGGCCAACGTCCTGACTTTC.

This chain links TRBV7-2 with TRBJ1-1; D remains ambiguous. This CDR3 spans 14 amino acids. Trimming pared 4 bases from V and 0 bases from J, leaving 9 bases between. From germline, CDR1 is SGHTA and CDR2 FQGNSA. CDR3 nucleotide sequence: TGTGCCAGCAGCTACTCCCGTGTGAACACTGAAGCTTTCTTT. It encodes CASSYSRVNTEAFF.

V is TRBV5-1 and J is TRBJ2-3; D remains unclear. Germline loops: CDR1 SGHRS, CDR2 YFSETQ. The germline V and J ends were trimmed by 7 bases and 2 bases, with 17 bases remaining between them. CDR3 length: 15 residues. The DNA of the CDR3 is TGCGCCAGCCAGCCTCCTGGAGTAAACACAGATACGCAGTATTTT. Its translation: CASQPPGVNTDTQYF.

This clone was picked up a small number of times. J is TRBJ2-3 and V is TRBV28; D possibly matches TRBD1 or TRBD2 (5 bases each). The germline V and J ends were trimmed by 8 bases and 1 base, with 13 bases remaining between them. CDR1 is MDHEN and CDR2 is SYDVKM in the germline V gene. CDR3 length: 14 residues. In DNA, the CDR3 is TGTGCCAGCTGGGGGAGTTGGGGCACAGATACGCAGTATTTT. Amino acid sequence: CASWGSWGTDTQYF.

This clone has only a few counts. The chain employs TRBV6-1 and TRBJ1-2; 8 bases fit TRBD1. Trimming removed 5 bases from V and 6 bases from J; junction bases left unmatched: 8. The CDR3 covers 14 residues. Germline CDR1 MNHNS, CDR2 SASEGT. The CDR3 nucleotides are TGTGCCAGCAGTCGACAGGGGACAACAAATGGCTACACCTTC. Translating gives CASSRQGTTNGYTF.

This clone was seen more than once but under ten times. The rearrangement links TRBV5-4 to TRBJ1-1, with D perhaps TRBD1 (5 bases). V was trimmed by 4 bases and J by 5 bases, leaving 15 bases between them. Germline V gene lookup returns CDR1 SGHNT and CDR2 YYREEE (reference sequence). This CDR3 contains 14 residues. Here the CDR3 reads CASSIGGGGTEAFF. Here the CDR3 DNA reads TGTGCCAGCAGCATCGGCGGGGGAGGGACTGAAGCTTTCTTT.

The chain joins TRBV5-1 to TRBJ1-6; D may be TRBD1 (6 bases). The germline V gene has CDR1 SGHRS and CDR2 YFSETQ. This CDR3 is 15 amino acids long. The ends were cut back, 4 bases at V and 0 bases at J, with 8 bases in the middle. The CDR3 loop reads CASSQGGSYNSPLHF. The CDR3 DNA reads TGCGCCAGCAGCCAAGGGGGCTCCTATAATTCACCCCTCCACTTT. Using reference TRBV5-1 and TRBJ1-6 for the parts outside the CDR3, the full variable domain is KAGVTQTPRYLIKTRGQQVTLSCSPISGHRSVSWYQQTPGQGLQFLFEYFSETQRNKGNFPGRFSGRQFSNSRSEMNVSTLELGDSALYLCASSQGGSYNSPLHFGNGTRLTVT.

This clone was picked up many times. This chain connects TRBV10-3 to TRBJ2-1; no clear D gene. The germline gives CDR1 ENHRY, CDR2 SYGVKD. Trimming removed 5 bases at V and 9 bases at J, with 8 bases between. This CDR3 spans 11 amino acids. As DNA, the CDR3 is TGTGCCATCAGTTTGTATGGTGAGCAGTTCTTC. Translating it yields CAISLYGEQFF.

This clone was detected only a few times. The chain is built from TRBV28 and TRBJ2-7, with TRBD1 matching over 8 bases. With V trimmed by 2 bases and J by 12 bases, 9 bases remained unmatched. This CDR3 is 13 amino acids long. The germline CDR1 and CDR2 sequences are MDHEN and SYDVKM. The CDR3 DNA sequence: TGTGCCAGCAGTTTACCCCGACAGGGGCCCTGGTACTTC. Protein sequence: CASSLPRQGPWYF.

The chain combines TRBV15 with TRBJ2-3; D gene unclear. This CDR3 is built from 13 residues. The V end was cut by 4 bases, the J end by 3 bases, with 8 bases between. Germline CDR1 and CDR2: LNHNV and YYDKDF (reference sequence). CDR3 sequence reads: CATSKTATDTQYF. The CDR3 coding sequence is TGTGCCACCAGCAAAACAGCGACAGATACGCAGTATTTT.

The chain recombines TRBV15 with TRBJ2-1; a possible D gene is TRBD1 (5 bases). The V gene lost 1 base and the J gene lost 7 bases, with 17 bases spanning the gap. Per the germline V gene, CDR1 is LNHNV and CDR2 is YYDKDF (reference sequence). CDR3 length: 16 residues. CDR3 sequence (DNA): TGTGCCACCAGCAGAGTTCGCCAGGGCAGAGGAAATGAGCAGTTCTTC. Translation gives CATSRVRQGRGNEQFF.

This clone was recorded a few times. This chain joins TRBV7-2 and TRBJ2-7; a weak D match, TRBD2 (5 bases). Germline CDR1 and CDR2: SGHTA and FQGNSA. Trimming took 2 bases from V and 4 from J, leaving 12 bases between them. The CDR3 runs 14 residues. DNA for the CDR3: TGTGCCAGCAGCTTACGGGGTAAGGCGTACGAGCAGTACTTC. It translates to CASSLRGKAYEQYF.

The CDR3 reads CTSSHPIGGARTNEKLFF. The CDR3 nucleotides are TGCACCAGCAGCCACCCTATCGGGGGCGCGAGGACTAATGAAAAACTGTTTTTT. The rearrangement uses TRBV1 and TRBJ1-4. TRBV1 is a pseudogene segment. CDR3 length: 18 amino acids.

In this sample, this clone turned up a few times. The chain joins TRBV7-3 to TRBJ1-1; tentatively, D is TRBD1 (6 bases). Per the germline V gene, CDR1 is SGHTA and CDR2 is FQGTGA. With 4 bases removed from V and 8 bases from J, the gap between germline ends came to 11 bases. The CDR3 spans 12 residues. Here the CDR3 reads CASSSGEGEAFF. For the CDR3, the DNA is TGTGCCAGCAGCTCAGGGGAAGGCGAAGCTTTCTTT.

In the case of this clone: A single base separates this from a much larger clone, so it may be a read error. This chain uses TRBV7-2 with TRBJ2-5; D gene uncertain. This CDR3 has 11 residues. V lost 4 bases to trimming and J lost 5 bases, with 5 bases between them. Germline loops: CDR1 SGHTA, CDR2 FQGNSA. The CDR3 nucleotides are TGTGCCAGCAGCTCATGGGAGACCCAGTACTTC. Its translation is CASSSWETQYF.

The J gene is TRBJ2-2, the V gene TRBV5-6, with D uncertain. Between the trimmed V and J ends, which lost 1 base and 1 base, there was a span of 5 bases. The CDR3 covers 14 residues. The germline V gene has CDR1 SGHDT and CDR2 YYEEEE. The CDR3 loop reads CASSLRLNTGELFF. For the CDR3, the DNA is TGTGCCAGCAGCTTGAGGCTGAACACCGGGGAGCTGTTTTTT.

This sequence joins TRBV7-8 and TRBJ2-6; D is undetermined. The V end was cut by 5 bases, the J end by 4 bases, with 12 bases between. CDR3 length: 15 amino acids. In germline, CDR1 is SGHVS, CDR2 FQNEAQ. DNA for the CDR3: TGTGCCAGCAGCCAAAGTATTGCCGGGGCCAACGTCCTGACTTTC. Translating it yields CASSQSIAGANVLTF.

This clone was observed a few times. Other nucleotide sequences from this sample produce the same CDR3. The J gene is TRBJ2-4, the V gene TRBV29-1; D not resolved. CDR3 size: 14 residues. From germline, CDR1 is SQVTM and CDR2 ANQGSEA. With 2 bases removed from V and 0 bases from J, the gap between germline ends came to 8 bases. CDR3 coding DNA: TGCAGCGTTGAAAGCCGACTAGCCAAAAACATTCAGTACTTC. Translating gives CSVESRLAKNIQYF. Using reference TRBV29-1 and TRBJ2-4 for the parts outside the CDR3, the full variable domain is SAVISQKPSRDICQRGTSLTIQCQVDSQVTMMFWYRQQPGQSLTLIATANQGSEATYESGFVIDKFPISRPNLTFSTLTVSNMSPEDSSIYLCSVESRLAKNIQYFGAGTRLSVL.

This chain joins TRBV6-5 and TRBJ1-2; D might be TRBD1 (5 bases). Germline values: CDR1 MNHEY, CDR2 SVGAGI. Trimming removed 0 bases from V and 3 bases from J, with 11 bases in between. The CDR3 is made up of 15 amino acids. The DNA for the CDR3 is TGTGCCAGCAGTTACTCTGGGACTAGGGACTATGGCTACACCTTC. It specifies CASSYSGTRDYGYTF.

The sample holds a few counts of this clone. This likely comes from a read error, as the CDR3 has no conserved phenylalanine or tryptophan at its end. The DNA is omitted, as the CDR3 cannot be located on it reliably, and the CDR3 follows TCRdb's listing. The J gene is TRBJ1-4, the V gene TRBV5-8. The CDR3 is 12 residues long, counting both termini. In germline, CDR1 is SGHTS, CDR2 YDEGEE. This CDR3 reads CASSLSRDGPQA.